This T cell receptor beta chain was recorded in a study of blood T cell repertoires in COVID-19. Study context: The samples span acute and convalescent COVID-19 from the United States, Italy and Spain. From T cells, B-cell-depleted T cells, or PBMCs came the material, which was cDNA or gDNA.

Using immunoSEQ multiplex PCR, the repertoire was profiled, and TCRdb retains in-frame clones only, with some absent. Among some 120,000 clones listed, around 81% were seen once. The CDR3 is 17 amino acids. J gave up 4 bases and V 11 bases, and 17 bases lay outside the gene matches. Germline CDR1 is ENHRY and CDR2 is SYGVKD. This TCR came from a woman between 45 and 65 years old with acute or convalescent COVID-19. Sequencing used peripheral blood. The J gene is TRBJ2-4, the V gene TRBV10-3; 10 nucleotides align to TRBD2. The CDR3 spells CAAADRGLAGEKNIQYF. DNA for the CDR3: TGTGCCGCCGCCGACCGTGGGCTAGCGGGAGAAAAAAACATTCAGTACTTC.